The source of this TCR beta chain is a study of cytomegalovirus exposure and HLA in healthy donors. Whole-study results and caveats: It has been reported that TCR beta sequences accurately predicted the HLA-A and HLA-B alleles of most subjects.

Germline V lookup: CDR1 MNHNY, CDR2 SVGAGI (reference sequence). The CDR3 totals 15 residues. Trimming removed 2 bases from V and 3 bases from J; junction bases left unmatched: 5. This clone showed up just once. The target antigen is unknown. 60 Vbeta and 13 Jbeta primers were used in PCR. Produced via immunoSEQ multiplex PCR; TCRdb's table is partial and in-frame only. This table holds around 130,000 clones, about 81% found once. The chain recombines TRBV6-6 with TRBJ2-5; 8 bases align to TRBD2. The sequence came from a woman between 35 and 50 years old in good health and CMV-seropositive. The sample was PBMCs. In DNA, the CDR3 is TGTGCCAGCAGTTACCCAATAGCGGGGAAAGAGACCCAGTACTTC. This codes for CASSYPIAGKETQYF.